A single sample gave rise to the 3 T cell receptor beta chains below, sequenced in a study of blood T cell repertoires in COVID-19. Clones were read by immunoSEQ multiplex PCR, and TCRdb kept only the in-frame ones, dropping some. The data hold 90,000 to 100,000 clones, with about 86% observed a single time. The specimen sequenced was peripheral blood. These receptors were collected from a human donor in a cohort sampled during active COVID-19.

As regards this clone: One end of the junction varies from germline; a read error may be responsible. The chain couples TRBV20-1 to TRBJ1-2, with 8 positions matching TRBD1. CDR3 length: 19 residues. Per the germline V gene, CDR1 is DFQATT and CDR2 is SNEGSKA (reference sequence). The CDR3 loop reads CSPSASFRDRTTSNYGYTF. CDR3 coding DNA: TGCAGTCCTAGTGCTAGTTTCCGGGACAGGACCACTTCTAACTATGGCTACACCTTC.

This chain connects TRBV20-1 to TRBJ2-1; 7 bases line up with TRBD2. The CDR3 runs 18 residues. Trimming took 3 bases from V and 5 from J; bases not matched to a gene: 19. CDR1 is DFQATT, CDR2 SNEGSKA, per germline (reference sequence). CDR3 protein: CSASASGTGTVGDNEQFF. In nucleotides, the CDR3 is TGCAGTGCTAGTGCCAGCGGGACCGGGACGGTCGGTGACAATGAGCAGTTCTTC.

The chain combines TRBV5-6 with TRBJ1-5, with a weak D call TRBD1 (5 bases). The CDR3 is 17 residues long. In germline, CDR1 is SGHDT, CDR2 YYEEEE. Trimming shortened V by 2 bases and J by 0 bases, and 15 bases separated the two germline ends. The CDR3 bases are TGTGCCAGCAGCTTACGAACCGCGACAGTTAGCAATCAGCCCCAGCATTTT. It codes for CASSLRTATVSNQPQHF.